Listed here is a single T cell receptor (beta chain). The germline V gene has CDR1 SNHLY and CDR2 FYNNEI. The CDR3 totals 15 residues. V lost 6 bases, J lost 3 bases, and 3 bases stayed unmatched. This sample is part of a study of blood T cell repertoires in COVID-19. As for the study in general: Spain, Italy and the United States supplied samples that represented acute and convalescent COVID-19.

In the original workflow: Using reference gene primer amplification, nucleated cell counts were estimated. Produced via immunoSEQ multiplex PCR; TCRdb's table is partial and in-frame only. The DNA gave D and trimming, while V, J and clone size come from that table. The sample has about 33,000 clones, 80% to 90% seen once. This receptor was obtained from a human donor in a cohort sampled during active COVID-19. The gene calls are TRBV2 and TRBJ2-2; TRBD2 aligns across 11 bases. Sequenced sample: peripheral blood. This CDR3 reads CASSLTSGDTGELFF. The CDR3 DNA follows: TGTGCCAGCAGCCTGACTAGCGGGGACACCGGGGAGCTGTTTTTT. The full variable domain, its missing parts supplied by reference TRBV2 and TRBJ2-2, is EPEVTQTPSHQVTQMGQEVILRCVPISNHLYFYWYRQILGQKVEFLVSFYNNEISEKSEIFDDQFSVERPDGSNFTLKIRSTKLEDSAMYFCASSLTSGDTGELFFGEGSRLTVL.